This TCR beta chain is drawn from a study of control samples from healthy donors and cancer patients. Data came from immunoSEQ multiplex PCR; TCRdb stores just in-frame clones and leaves some out. Among about 59,000 clones listed, more than 90% were seen once. The CDR3 totals 19 residues. CDR1 SNHLY and CDR2 FYNNEI come from the germline V gene. V shed 6 bases and J shed 5 bases, with 32 bases lying between them. The TCR sequence derives from a man aged 40-49 years with colorectal cancer. This chain joins TRBV2 and TRBJ2-7, with D perhaps matching TRBD1 or TRBD2 (5 bases each). The sample consisted of PBMCs. In nucleotides, the CDR3 is TGTGCCAGCAGGGGGGAGTCTGTAGCTTGGGCGAGGAGAATCAACGAGCAGTACTTC. Translating gives CASRGESVAWARRINEQYF.